The present TCR beta chain was sequenced within a study of blood T cell repertoires in COVID-19. Measured with immunoSEQ multiplex PCR; TCRdb has only the in-frame clones, and not every one. The sample includes hundreds of thousands of clones, around nine tenths of them seen just once. Per germline, CDR1 SNHLY and CDR2 FYNNEI. V was clipped by 6 bases and J by 8 bases, with 20 bases between them. The CDR3 totals 16 residues. The specimen was PBMCs or T cells enriched from blood (not recorded which). The V call is TRBV2, the J call TRBJ1-6; D possibly corresponds to TRBD1 (5 bases). The sequence came from a woman aged 50 to 60 who had recovered from COVID-19. CDR3 in DNA: TGTGCCAGCAGCGGGGGGTCGGCCAGGATGGATTCACCCCTCCACTTT. It codes for CASSGGSARMDSPLHF.